This TCR beta chain emerged from a study of T cell responses to AZD1222 COVID-19 vaccine. Study results and limitations: In a largely white British group with more females than males, clonal diversity was possibly underestimated. Increases in Spike-specific TCR breadth and depth were seen after two AZD1222 doses. Targets within unmutated variant regions were reportedly found for nearly half of spike-specific TCRs.

Generated by immunoSEQ multiplex PCR, the TCRdb table keeps only in-frame clones and is missing some. The sample contains roughly 75,000 clones, around 86% of which appear only once. V shed 4 bases, J shed 3 bases, and the junction held 5 bases outside the gene matches. CDR1 and CDR2 (germline): SGHAT, FQNNGV. The CDR3 is 14 amino acids. In regard to this clone: What it binds is not known.

Investigators merged groups given second doses at roughly 4 or roughly 12 weeks. The sequence derives from an adult who received the AZD1222 COVID-19 vaccine. This chain connects TRBV11-2 to TRBJ2-7; TRBD2 matches at 8 bases. Specimen: peripheral blood, collected 28 days after the second AZD1222 dose. This CDR3 is CASSSLAGGYEQYF. CDR3 bases: TGTGCCAGCAGCTCTCTAGCGGGCGGCTACGAGCAGTACTTC.